This TCR beta chain was obtained from a study of cytomegalovirus exposure and HLA in healthy donors (dated by TCRdb to about 2017). Background on the whole study: An earlier analysis of around 600 of the donors reported 250 to 350 Gb of sequence data and approximately 110 million unique TCR beta sequences from 150 million to 200 million T cells. Among 300 to 500 genotyped donors of the cohort, an average of approximately 200,000 unique TCR beta nucleotide sequences was sequenced per donor, of which approximately 19% were non-productive. Typing coverage differed by locus: A, B, C, DRB1 and DQB1 were typed in about 620-630 donors, DQA1 in 522, DPA1 in 600 to 610, and DPB1 in approximately 450. The aim of the study was to test whether cataloging public T cell receptors could identify signatures of past pathogen exposure. All discovery cohort repertoires had been generated using a single sequencing platform. A separate validation cohort of over a hundred different subjects was used in addition to the approximately 610-subject first cohort. Class I and class II HLA loci were covered by the typing at four-digit resolution. Donor age, sex, ethnicity and CMV serostatus were collected together with the repertoire data. An earlier analysis of more than 450 of the donors used high-throughput TCR beta sequencing to judge whether each TCR beta V gene segment behaved as functional or pseudogenic. To predict cytomegalovirus infection status, the study brought together high-throughput TCR immunosequencing, statistical association of individual TCRs with disease status, and machine learning. A later genetic analysis used genome-wide SNP genotypes for about 60% of the 666 donors, treating that subset as a discovery cohort. The genetic ancestry cluster associated with self-reported Caucasian donors included 81% of the roughly 360 genotyped donors. Roughly five DR-DQ haplotypes were handled as single units for association and clustering because linkage in the cohort was strong. Approximately 330 gigabases of sequencing data and 91 million or so unique TCR sequences made up an early release that covered approximately 700 HLA-typed donors. In a later analysis, previously published TCR beta repertoires from roughly 710 donors were re-analyzed and high-resolution HLA genotyping was added so that TCR occurrence patterns could be studied. The T cell repertoires of 666 subjects were profiled by immunosequencing and related to cytomegalovirus serostatus. The later analysis used no new phenotypic data to find candidate immune exposures, relying instead on TCR beta sequences and their occurrence across donors. Here is what the overall study found, with its caveats: In a later analysis, the rate of TCR association differed among HLA loci, with DRB1 alleles having the most associated TCRs and HLA-C alleles having the fewest. It was suggested by the authors that the approach could potentially be generalized to other disease states and immunological phenotypes. In a later analysis, 16,951 TCR beta sequences were associated with specific HLA alleles at a false discovery rate of 0.05. An earlier analysis of some 590 of the donors showed that most TCR beta V segments appeared in productive rearrangements either about 87% or about 30% of the time, which broadly matched IMGT annotations. Immune exposure information for the cohort was limited to CMV serostatus. In the study, about 150 TCR beta chains were listed as associated with cytomegalovirus. This cohort had only TCR beta chains sequenced, and the lack of alpha or paired-chain data limited which features could be detected. Most TCR sequences were seen in very few donors, while some public TCRs were found in many individuals. Sequencing depth was assumed to be roughly uniform across donors in the presence/absence analyses, though that assumption may not hold. Assigning TCR associations to individual alleles was difficult when HLA alleles, especially DR and DQ, strongly co-occurred. A later genetic analysis reported fewer N-insertions in productive TCRs among donors in an Asian-associated ancestry cluster than the roughly 650-donor mean. A cluster of highly shared sequence variants was judged likely to represent a technical artifact of the sequencing pipeline. Compared with equally common non-associated chains, HLA-associated TCR beta chains in a later analysis were more clonally expanded and had lower generation probabilities. Because some donors lacked HLA typing at each locus, the association tests relied only on the typed subset. In a later analysis, several top co-occurrence clusters were reported to appear linked to parvovirus B19, influenza, CMV and Epstein-Barr virus. In both the original and validation cohorts, the classifier was reported to diagnose cytomegalovirus status with high specificity and sensitivity. According to a later analysis, most CMV-associated TCR beta chains appeared to be HLA-restricted, and the HLA associations seemed to be driven largely by CMV exposure. Linkage disequilibrium might explain the correlated functional status among segregating V segments, but an unknown experimental factor could not be ruled out. A further reported finding was that TCR beta sequences accurately predicted the HLA-A and HLA-B alleles for most subjects in the first cohort. In vitro tests confirmed that a few of the cytomegalovirus-associated TCR beta chains recognize cytomegalovirus antigens. Because counts were too low, seventeen rarely observed V segments, including chromosome 9 orphons, were excluded from the earlier analysis of some 590 of the donors. Some IMGT-functional V segments, including TRBV6-2 and TRBV6-3, could not be told apart with the 87-base-pair reads, so those segments were excluded. In a later genetic analysis, a missense DCLRE1C variant was associated with V-gene and J-gene trimming of TCR beta chains, and the association was replicated in an independent cohort.

The cohort consisted of hundreds of healthy bone marrow donors. All cohort members were sampled while nominally healthy, although unrecorded immune exposures were likely present. The donor was CMV seronegative and belonged to the group of approximately 320 seronegative cohort members. A peripheral blood sample was collected from each donor, and TCR beta sequencing was performed on peripheral blood mononuclear cells. The Qiagen DNeasy Blood Extraction Kit was used to extract genomic DNA from the blood cell samples. Library preparation used the immunoSEQ multiplex PCR assay. The multiplex PCR relied on a mix of 60 forward primers for TCR Vbeta segments and 13 reverse primers for TCR Jbeta segments. The CDR3 region of rearranged TCR beta genes was amplified from genomic DNA with a multiplex PCR assay. Amplified TCR beta libraries were sequenced as 87-base-pair reads on the Illumina HiSeq System. Per the source publication's procedure: In a later analysis, tens of millions of unique TCR beta chains were counted across the roughly 610 repertoires, and about 9.9 million of these chains were shared by at least two donors. To remove PCR and sequencing errors, raw reads were error-corrected and collapsed into unique sequences using a nearest-neighbor algorithm that merged closely related sequences. Alignment of CDR3 sequences to IMGT reference sequences was used to assign V, D and J gene segments. For a sequence to be retained, a match of at least six nucleotides was required to both a V gene segment and a J gene segment. A rearrangement was called productive if the CDR3 had no stop codons and remained in frame with V and J, and every other rearrangement was called non-productive. Following IMGT convention, CDR3 was defined as the stretch from the second conserved V-encoded cysteine up to the conserved J-encoded phenylalanine. The earlier analysis of approximately 500 of the donors excluded sequences that lacked an unambiguous match to a single V gene segment. In an earlier analysis of approximately 590 of the donors, V segments were called functional above 56.7% productive rearrangements and were called segregating when the between-donor standard deviation exceeded 5%. To diagnose cytomegalovirus status from the catalog of TCR beta chain sequences, a statistical classification framework was built. In a later analysis, TCR nucleotide sequences were compared against IMGT/GENE-DB human TR gene sequences so that V and J genes could be assigned. In a later analysis, CDR3 sequences and most-parsimonious VDJ recombination scenarios were assigned using the TCRdist pipeline. In a later analysis, each TCR beta chain was defined by its CDR3 amino acid sequence together with its V-gene family, and reads lacking a unique V-gene family were excluded. To address suspected cross-contamination and a sequencing artifact, a later analysis removed roughly 640 highly shared, low-generation-probability nucleotide sequences. In a later analysis, a clonal expansion index was calculated for each public chain from normalized within-repertoire ranks of inferred template counts. A later analysis computed generation probabilities with a VDJ recombination model fitted to out-of-frame rearrangements, and checked the results against IGoR. Hypergeometric tests were used in a later analysis to score TCR-TCR, TCR-HLA and TCR-CMV co-occurrence, with a repertoire-size bias correction applied to the TCR pairs. In a later analysis, false discovery rates were estimated by permuting HLA or CMV assignments 20 times. In a later analysis, co-occurring TCRs were grouped using DBSCAN, and TCRdist sequence similarity was added for clustering within HLA-allele-positive subsets. Repertoires with fewer than 30,000 or more than 120,000 public chains were left out of co-occurrence clustering, as were four to six repertoires with anomalous nucleotide sharing. TCRdb provides this immuneACCESS table in a form limited to in-frame rearrangements. Some clones are lacking; in checked studies, under half of them reflect an unresolved V gene, and why the rest are absent is not known. The D gene and trimming were derived from the DNA, and the V and J assignments and clone size from that table. This sample holds roughly 80,000 clones; about 80% were observed only once. Approximately 3.7% of the sample is in the top ten clones.

From the cysteine up to the phenylalanine, the CDR3 has a length of 17 residues. Solely the CDR3 DNA is kept, with 51 bases framed from the first base. CDR1 SGHVS and CDR2 FQNEAQ were looked up in the germline V gene. Concerning this clone itself: Its antigen is unknown. One junction end does not reproduce the germline sequence, and a read error may be involved.

This TCR was recovered from a man in his forties or fifties in good health and CMV-seronegative. The sample comprised PBMCs. The receptor chain draws on TRBV7-8 and TRBJ2-2; matching of 7 bases hints at TRBD1 as the D gene. The sequenced DNA: TGTGCCAGCCGCTTAGTCTTCTCAGGGGGGTGGACCGGGGAGCTGTTTTTT. Protein translation: CASRLVFSGGWTGELFF.